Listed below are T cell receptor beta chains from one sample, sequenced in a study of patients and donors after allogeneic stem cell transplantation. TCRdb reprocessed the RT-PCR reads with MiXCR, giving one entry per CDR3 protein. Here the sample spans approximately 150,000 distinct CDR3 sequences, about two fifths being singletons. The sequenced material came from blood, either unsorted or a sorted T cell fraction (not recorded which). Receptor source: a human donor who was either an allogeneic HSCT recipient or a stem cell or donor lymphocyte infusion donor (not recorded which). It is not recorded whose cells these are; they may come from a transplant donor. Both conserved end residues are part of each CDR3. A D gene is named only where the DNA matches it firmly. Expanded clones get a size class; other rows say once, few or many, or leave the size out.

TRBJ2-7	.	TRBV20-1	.	CSASELPYEQYF	TGCAGTGCTAGTGAATTACCCTACGAGCAGTACTTC
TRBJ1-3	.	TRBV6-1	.	CASISPGNTIYF	TGTGCCAGCATATCGCCTGGAAACACCATATATTTT
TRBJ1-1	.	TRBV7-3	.	CASSLYGNTEAFF	TGTGCCAGCAGCTTATACGGGAACACTGAAGCTTTCTTT
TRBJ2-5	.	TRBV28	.	CASGAGWRETQYF	TGTGCCAGTGGCGCGGGATGGAGGGAGACCCAGTACTTC
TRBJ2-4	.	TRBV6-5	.	CASSYSVGKNIQYF	TGTGCCAGCAGTTACTCTGTTGGCAAAAACATTCAGTACTTC
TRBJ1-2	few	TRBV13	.	CASSLEGTGGNGYTF	TGTGCCAGCAGCTTAGAGGGGACCGGCGGGAATGGCTACACCTTC
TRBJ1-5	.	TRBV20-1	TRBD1	CSAQTGLSNQPQHF	TGCAGTGCGCAGACAGGGCTTAGCAATCAGCCCCAGCATTTT
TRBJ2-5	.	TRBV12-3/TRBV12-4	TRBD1	CASSSQGLQETQYF	TGTGCCAGCAGTTCACAGGGGTTACAAGAGACCCAGTACTTC
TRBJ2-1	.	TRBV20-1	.	CSARDARAHEQFF	TGCAGTGCTAGAGATGCCAGGGCCCATGAGCAGTTCTTC
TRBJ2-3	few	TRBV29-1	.	CSVEDFDTQYF	TGCAGCGTTGAAGATTTTGATACGCAGTATTTT
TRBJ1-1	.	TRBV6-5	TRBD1	CASSSGQGMFLNTEAFF	TGTGCCAGCAGTTCGGGACAGGGTATGTTCCTGAACACTGAAGCTTTCTTT